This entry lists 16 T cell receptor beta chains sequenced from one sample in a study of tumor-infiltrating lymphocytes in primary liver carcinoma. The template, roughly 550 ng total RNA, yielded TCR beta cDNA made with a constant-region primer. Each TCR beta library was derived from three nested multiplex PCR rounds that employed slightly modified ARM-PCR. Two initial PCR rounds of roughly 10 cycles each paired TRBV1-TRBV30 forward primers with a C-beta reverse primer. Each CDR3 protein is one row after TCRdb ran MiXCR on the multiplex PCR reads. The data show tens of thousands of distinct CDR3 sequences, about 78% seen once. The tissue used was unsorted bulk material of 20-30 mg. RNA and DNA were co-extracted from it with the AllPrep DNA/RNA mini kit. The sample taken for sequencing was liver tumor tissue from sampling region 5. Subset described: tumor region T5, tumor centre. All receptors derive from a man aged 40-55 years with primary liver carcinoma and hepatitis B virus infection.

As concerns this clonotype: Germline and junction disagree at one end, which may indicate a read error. The CDR3 nucleotides are TGTGCATGGAGTACCTCCTCGGGCTGGGAGATCCAGTACTTC. Its translation: CAWSTSSGWEIQYF. The J gene is TRBJ2-5, the V gene TRBV30; tentatively, D is TRBD2 (5 bases). This CDR3 contains 14 residues. Germline V gene sequence: CDR1 GTSNPN, CDR2 SVGIG (reference sequence). Variable domain in full (rest from reference TRBV30 and TRBJ2-5): SQTIHQWPATLVQPVGSPLSLECTVEGTSNPNLYWYRQAAGRGLQLLFYSVGIGQISSEVPQNLSASRPQDRQFILSSKKLLLSDSGFYLCAWSTSSGWEIQYFGPGTRLLVL.

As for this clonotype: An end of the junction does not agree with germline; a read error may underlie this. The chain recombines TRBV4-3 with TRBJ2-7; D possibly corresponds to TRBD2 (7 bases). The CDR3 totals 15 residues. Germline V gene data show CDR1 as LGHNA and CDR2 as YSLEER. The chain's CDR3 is CTSSQDRGAGDELYF. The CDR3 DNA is TGCACCAGCAGTCAAGATAGGGGGGCGGGAGACGAACTGTACTTC.

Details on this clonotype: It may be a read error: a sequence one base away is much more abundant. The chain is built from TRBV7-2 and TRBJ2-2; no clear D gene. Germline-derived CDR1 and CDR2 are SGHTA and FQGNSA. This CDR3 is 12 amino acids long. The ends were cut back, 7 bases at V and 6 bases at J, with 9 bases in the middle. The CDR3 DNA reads TGTACCAGCACCCAAATCGCCGGGGAGCTGTTTTTT. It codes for CTSTQIAGELFF.

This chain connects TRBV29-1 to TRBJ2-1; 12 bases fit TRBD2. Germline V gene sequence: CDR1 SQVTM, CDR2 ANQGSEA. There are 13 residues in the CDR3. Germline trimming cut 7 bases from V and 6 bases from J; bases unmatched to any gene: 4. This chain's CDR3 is CSGGTSGSNEQFF. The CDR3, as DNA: TGCAGCGGTGGGACTAGCGGGTCCAATGAGCAGTTCTTC.

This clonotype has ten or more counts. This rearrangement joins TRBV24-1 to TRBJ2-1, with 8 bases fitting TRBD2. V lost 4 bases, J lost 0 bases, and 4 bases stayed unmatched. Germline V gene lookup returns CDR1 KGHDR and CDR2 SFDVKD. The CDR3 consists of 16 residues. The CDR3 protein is CATSDPSGSSYNEQFF. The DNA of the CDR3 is TGTGCCACCAGTGACCCCAGCGGGAGCTCCTACAATGAGCAGTTCTTC.

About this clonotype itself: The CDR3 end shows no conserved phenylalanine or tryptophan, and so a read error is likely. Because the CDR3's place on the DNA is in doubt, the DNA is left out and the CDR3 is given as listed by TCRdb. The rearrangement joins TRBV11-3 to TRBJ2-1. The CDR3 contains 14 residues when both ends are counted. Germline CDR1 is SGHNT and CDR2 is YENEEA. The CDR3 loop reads CASSLGVSNNEHFS.

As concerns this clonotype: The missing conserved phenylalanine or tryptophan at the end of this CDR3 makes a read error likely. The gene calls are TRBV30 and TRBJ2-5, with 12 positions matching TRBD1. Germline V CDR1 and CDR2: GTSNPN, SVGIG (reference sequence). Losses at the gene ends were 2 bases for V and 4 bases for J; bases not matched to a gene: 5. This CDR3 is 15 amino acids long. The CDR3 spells CAWSSGTGGRETQYS. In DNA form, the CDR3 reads TGTGCCTGGAGTAGCGGGACAGGGGGCCGAGAGACCCAGTACTCC.

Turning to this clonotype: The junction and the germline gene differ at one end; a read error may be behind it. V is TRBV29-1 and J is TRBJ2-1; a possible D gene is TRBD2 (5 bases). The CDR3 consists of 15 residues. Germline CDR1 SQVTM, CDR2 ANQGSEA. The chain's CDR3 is CSVDLSRANTNERSF. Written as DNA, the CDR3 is TGCAGCGTTGATCTTTCTAGGGCCAATACGAATGAGCGGTCCTTC.

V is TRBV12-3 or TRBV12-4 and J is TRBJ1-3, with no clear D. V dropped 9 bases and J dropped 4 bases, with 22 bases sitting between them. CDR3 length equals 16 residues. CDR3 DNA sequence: TGTGCCAGTGGGGATACCGGCGGTCTTCAAGGAAACACCATATATTTT. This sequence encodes CASGDTGGLQGNTIYF.

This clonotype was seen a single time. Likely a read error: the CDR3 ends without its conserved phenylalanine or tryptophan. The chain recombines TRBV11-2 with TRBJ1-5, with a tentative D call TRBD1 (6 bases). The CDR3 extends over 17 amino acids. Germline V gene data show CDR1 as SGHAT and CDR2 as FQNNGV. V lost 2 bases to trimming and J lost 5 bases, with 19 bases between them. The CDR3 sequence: CASSLLGVTGSYQPQHS. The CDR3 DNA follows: TGTGCCAGCAGCTTACTAGGGGTAACAGGGAGCTATCAGCCCCAGCATTCT.

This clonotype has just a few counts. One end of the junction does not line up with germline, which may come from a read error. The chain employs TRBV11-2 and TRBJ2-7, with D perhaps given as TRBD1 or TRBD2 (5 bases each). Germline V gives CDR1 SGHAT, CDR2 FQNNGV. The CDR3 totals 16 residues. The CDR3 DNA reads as TGTGCCAGCAGCTCTCTTGCCGGGACCCTCAGCTACGAGGAGTACTTC. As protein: CASSSLAGTLSYEEYF.

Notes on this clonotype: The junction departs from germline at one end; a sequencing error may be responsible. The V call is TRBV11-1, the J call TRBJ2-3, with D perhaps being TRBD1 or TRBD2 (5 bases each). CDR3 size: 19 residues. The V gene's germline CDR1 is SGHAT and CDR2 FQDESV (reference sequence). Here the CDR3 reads CASSSWGSSVGAHTNTQYF. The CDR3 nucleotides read TGTGCCAGCAGCTCTTGGGGGAGCTCTGTTGGAGCCCACACAAATACGCAGTATTTT.

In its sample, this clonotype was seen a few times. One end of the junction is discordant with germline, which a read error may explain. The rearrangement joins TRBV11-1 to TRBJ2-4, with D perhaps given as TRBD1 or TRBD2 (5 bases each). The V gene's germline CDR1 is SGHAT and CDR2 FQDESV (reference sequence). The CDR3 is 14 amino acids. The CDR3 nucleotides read TGTACCAGCAGCTTAGTGGGGACCGCAAACATTCGGTACTTC. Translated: CTSSLVGTANIRYF.

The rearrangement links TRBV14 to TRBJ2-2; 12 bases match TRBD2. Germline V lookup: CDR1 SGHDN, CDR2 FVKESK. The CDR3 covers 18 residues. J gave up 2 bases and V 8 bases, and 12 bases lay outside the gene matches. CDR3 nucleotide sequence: TGTGCCAGCGACCAAGAAGTAGGACTAGCGGGAAACACCGGGGAGCTGTTTTTT. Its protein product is CASDQEVGLAGNTGELFF. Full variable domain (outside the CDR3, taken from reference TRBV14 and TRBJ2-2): EAGVTQFPSHSVIEKGQTVTLRCDPISGHDNLYWYRRVMGKEIKFLLHFVKESKQDESGMPNNRFLAERTGGTYSTLKVQPAELEDSGVYFCASDQEVGLAGNTGELFFGEGSRLTVL.

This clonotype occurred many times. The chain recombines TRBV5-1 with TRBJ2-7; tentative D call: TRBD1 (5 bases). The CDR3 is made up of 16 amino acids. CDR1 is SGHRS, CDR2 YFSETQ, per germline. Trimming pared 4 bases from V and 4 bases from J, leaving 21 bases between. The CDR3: CASSPGQGAVLYEQYF. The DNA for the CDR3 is TGCGCCAGCAGCCCGGGCCAGGGCGCGGTCCTTTACGAGCAGTACTTC. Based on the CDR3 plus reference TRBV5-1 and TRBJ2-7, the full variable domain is KAGVTQTPRYLIKTRGQQVTLSCSPISGHRSVSWYQQTPGQGLQFLFEYFSETQRNKGNFPGRFSGRQFSNSRSEMNVSTLELGDSALYLCASSPGQGAVLYEQYFGPGTRLTVT.

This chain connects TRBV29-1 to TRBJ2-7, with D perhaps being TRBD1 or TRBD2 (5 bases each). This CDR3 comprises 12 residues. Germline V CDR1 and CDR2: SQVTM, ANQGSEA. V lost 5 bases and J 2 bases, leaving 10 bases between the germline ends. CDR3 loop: CSVLEGPYEQYF. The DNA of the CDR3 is TGCAGCGTTTTAGAGGGGCCCTACGAGCAGTACTTC.